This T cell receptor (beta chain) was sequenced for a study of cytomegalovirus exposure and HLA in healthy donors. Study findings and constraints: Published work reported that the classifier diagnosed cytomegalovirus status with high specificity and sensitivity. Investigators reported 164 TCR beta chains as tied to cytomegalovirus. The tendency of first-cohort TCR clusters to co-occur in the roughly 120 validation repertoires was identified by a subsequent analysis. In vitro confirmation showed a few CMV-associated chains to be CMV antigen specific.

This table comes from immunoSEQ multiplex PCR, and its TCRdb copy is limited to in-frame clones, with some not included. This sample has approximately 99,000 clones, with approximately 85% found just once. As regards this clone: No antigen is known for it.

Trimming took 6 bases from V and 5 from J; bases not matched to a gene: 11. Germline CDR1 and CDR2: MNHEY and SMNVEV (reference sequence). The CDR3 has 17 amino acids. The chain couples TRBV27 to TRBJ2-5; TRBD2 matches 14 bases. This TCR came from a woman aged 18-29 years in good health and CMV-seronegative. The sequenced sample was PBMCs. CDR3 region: CASRRGLAGVLLETQYF. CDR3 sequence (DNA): TGTGCCAGCAGAAGGGGACTAGCGGGGGTCTTACTGGAGACCCAGTACTTC.